Following are 15 T cell receptor beta chains from one sample sequenced in a study of OX40 agonist ivuxolimab in advanced cancers. Sequencing used immunoSEQ multiplex PCR; TCRdb keeps in-frame clones, though not all of them. The sample lists 40,000 to 60,000 clones; just over 85% were seen once. The sequences come from CD4+ or CD8+ T cells sorted from blood, collected in a trial of the OX40 agonist ivuxolimab. All receptors come from an adult with an advanced solid tumor such as melanoma, head and neck, liver or kidney cancer.

The chain couples TRBV6-5 to TRBJ1-5; a possible D gene is TRBD1 (5 bases). Looked up from germline, CDR1 is MNHEY and CDR2 is SVGAGI. V was shortened by 11 bases and J by 2 bases, with 13 bases between the two germline ends. The CDR3 sequence is 13 residues long. CDR3 sequence (DNA): TGTGCCTGCTCGGGCAGGGGCAATCAGCCCCAGCATTTT. It yields the protein CACSGRGNQPQHF.

This sequence joins TRBV14 and TRBJ1-1; D is unclear. Germline CDR1 and CDR2: SGHDN and FVKESK. V lost 1 base and J lost 0, with 3 bases in between. CDR3 length: 13 residues. The CDR3: CASSQALNTEAFF. In nucleotides, the CDR3 is TGTGCCAGCAGCCAAGCTCTGAACACTGAAGCTTTCTTT.

On this clone itself: Other nucleotide sequences in the sample specify the same CDR3. The chain employs TRBV9 and TRBJ1-1; D uncertain. This CDR3 is built from 13 residues. Germline V gene data show CDR1 as SGDLS and CDR2 as YYNGEE. The V and J ends lost 0 bases and 1 base respectively, with 4 bases between them. In DNA, the CDR3 is TGTGCCAGCAGCGTAGCTGGGAACACTGAAGCTTTCTTT. Amino acids: CASSVAGNTEAFF.

The gene calls are TRBV10-1 and TRBJ2-1; 10 bases agree with TRBD2. Germline CDR1 and CDR2: WNHNN and SYGVQD (reference sequence). CDR3 size: 16 residues. The V gene end was trimmed by 6 bases and the J gene end by 0 bases; junction bases not matched to a gene: 5. CDR3 loop: CASRPLAGSSYNEQFF. The CDR3 nucleotides read TGCGCCAGCAGGCCACTAGCGGGGAGCTCCTACAATGAGCAGTTCTTC.

V is TRBV28 and J is TRBJ1-1; no definite D call. CDR3 length equals 12 residues. Germline V gene data show CDR1 as MDHEN and CDR2 as SYDVKM. V dropped 4 bases and J dropped 2 bases, with 5 bases sitting between them. The CDR3 region has the DNA TGTGCCAGCAGTTCAGGAAACACTGAAGCTTTCTTT. Protein product: CASSSGNTEAFF. Together with reference TRBV28 and TRBJ1-1, the CDR3 gives the full variable domain: DVKVTQSSRYLVKRTGEKVFLECVQDMDHENMFWYRQDPGLGLRLIYFSYDVKMKEKGDIPEGYSVSREKKERFSLILESASTNQTSMYLCASSSGNTEAFFGQGTRLTVV.

The gene calls are TRBV29-1 and TRBJ2-7, with 14 positions matching TRBD2. The CDR3 runs 12 residues. Germline lookup yields CDR1 SQVTM and CDR2 ANQGSEA. CDR3 protein: CSGTSGRNKQYF. The CDR3 DNA reads as TGCAGTGGGACTAGCGGGAGAAATAAGCAGTACTTC.

V usage is TRBV5-5 and J usage is TRBJ2-7, with TRBD1 matching over 9 bases. CDR3 size: 13 residues. Trimming cost V 5 bases and J 6 bases; bases outside gene matches: 6. From germline, CDR1 is SGHKS and CDR2 YYEKEE (reference sequence). The DNA of the CDR3 is TGTGCCAGCAGTCAATGGGACAGGGCCGAGCAGTACTTC. It translates to CASSQWDRAEQYF.

The gene calls are TRBV28 and TRBJ2-7, with D hard to call. V was clipped by 6 bases and J by 3 bases, with 3 bases between them. The CDR3 extends over 10 amino acids. Germline V gives CDR1 MDHEN, CDR2 SYDVKM. This CDR3 is CASRGYEQYF. CDR3 bases: TGTGCCAGCAGGGGCTACGAGCAGTACTTC.

This chain connects TRBV5-1 to TRBJ2-5; TRBD1 agrees at 9 bases. The CDR3 contains 15 residues. CDR1 and CDR2 from the germline V gene are SGHRS and YFSETQ. Losses at the gene ends were 0 bases for V and 5 bases for J; bases not matched to a gene: 5. The CDR3 sequence is CASSLDNRGRETQYF. The CDR3 nucleotides read TGCGCCAGCAGCTTGGATAACAGGGGGCGGGAGACCCAGTACTTC.

The rearrangement links TRBV4-1 to TRBJ1-2, with D perhaps TRBD1 (5 bases). V dropped 0 bases and J dropped 7 bases, with 18 bases sitting between them. CDR3 length: 16 residues. From germline, CDR1 is MGHRA and CDR2 YSYEKL. The CDR3 sequence is CASSQDPGTAVSGYTF. As DNA, the CDR3 is TGCGCCAGCAGCCAAGATCCCGGGACGGCTGTTTCTGGCTACACCTTC.

CDR3 DNA sequence: TGTGCCAGTAGTCTACACCCGGAGGGGAGAGGCACAGATACGCAGTATTTT. Translation gives CASSLHPEGRGTDTQYF. The rearrangement links TRBV19 to TRBJ2-3; a weak D match, TRBD2 (6 bases). Trimming took 5 bases from V and 1 from J, leaving 19 bases between them. CDR1 and CDR2 from the germline V gene are LNHDA and SQIVND (reference sequence). The CDR3 sequence is 17 residues long.

In this sample, this clone turned up a few times. V usage is TRBV28 and J usage is TRBJ2-3; D ambiguous. From germline, CDR1 is MDHEN and CDR2 SYDVKM. The CDR3 is 12 residues long. V was trimmed by 7 bases and J by 8 bases, leaving 13 bases between them. CDR3 DNA: TGTGCCAGCACCTCAGATGGCGTTACGCAGTATTTT. It encodes CASTSDGVTQYF.

The chain couples TRBV28 to TRBJ2-3; 13 nucleotides agree with TRBD2. The ends lost 8 bases at V and 6 bases at J; junction bases unmatched: 8. Germline assignment: CDR1 MDHEN and CDR2 SYDVKM. The CDR3 has 15 residues. CDR3 DNA sequence: TGTGCCAGCGGATACGGGACTAGCGGGGAGGATACGCAGTATTTT. It specifies CASGYGTSGEDTQYF.

This clone was picked up one time. The gene calls are TRBV5-6 and TRBJ2-7; D may be TRBD1 (5 bases). V was pared by 0 bases and J by 2 bases, with 9 bases between. The CDR3 consists of 14 residues. The germline V gene has CDR1 SGHDT and CDR2 YYEEEE. The CDR3 nucleotides read TGTGCCAGCAGCTTGGTCGACAGCACCTACGAGCAGTACTTC. Amino acid sequence: CASSLVDSTYEQYF.

This clone was detected once. The chain employs TRBV5-7 and TRBJ1-1; 9 bases agree with TRBD1. TRBV5-7 is filed as an ORF, its function uncertain. V lost 4 bases to trimming and J lost 6 bases; unmatched junction nucleotides: 7. The CDR3 sequence is 14 residues long. The CDR3 here is CASSERDRVPEAFF. Here the CDR3 DNA reads TGTGCCAGCAGCGAGAGGGACAGGGTCCCTGAAGCTTTCTTT.